One and the same sample provided the 28 T cell receptor beta chains below, sequenced in a study of blood T cell repertoires in COVID-19. Method: immunoSEQ multiplex PCR; TCRdb's copy keeps in-frame clones and lacks some. The sample has roughly 300,000 clones; roughly 83% are singletons. Sample: peripheral blood. These receptors were obtained from a woman in her forties or fifties with acute or convalescent COVID-19.

The chain combines TRBV12-3 or TRBV12-4 with TRBJ2-3; D ambiguous. V shed 10 bases and J shed 0 bases, with 11 bases lying between them. This CDR3 is 13 amino acids long. Here the CDR3 DNA reads TGTGCCACCGTCCACTGGAGCACAGATACGCAGTATTTT. Translated: CATVHWSTDTQYF.

The V and J genes are TRBV18 and TRBJ1-1; D ambiguous. Germline V gene lookup returns CDR1 KGHSH and CDR2 LQKENI. Trimming stripped 3 bases from V and 8 bases from J, with 13 bases between. This CDR3 comprises 13 residues. Here the CDR3 DNA reads TGTGCCAGCTCACCTTTAAATCCCCCCGAAGCTTTCTTT. Protein product: CASSPLNPPEAFF. Full variable domain (rest looked up from reference TRBV18 and TRBJ1-1): NAGVMQNPRHLVRRRGQEARLRCSPMKGHSHVYWYRQLPEEGLKFMVYLQKENIIDESGMPKERFSAEFPKEGPSILRIQQVVRGDSAAYFCASSPLNPPEAFFGQGTRLTVV.

The chain combines TRBV28 with TRBJ2-1, with 16 bases that match TRBD2. V gave up 9 bases and J gave up 1 base; unmatched junction bases: 12. There are 19 residues in the CDR3. CDR1 MDHEN and CDR2 SYDVKM come from the germline V gene. This CDR3 is CASSHPGLAGGPSYNEQFF. As DNA, the CDR3 is TGTGCCAGTAGTCACCCGGGACTAGCGGGAGGGCCGTCCTACAATGAGCAGTTCTTC. The whole variable domain, filled in from reference TRBV28 and TRBJ2-1, reads DVKVTQSSRYLVKRTGEKVFLECVQDMDHENMFWYRQDPGLGLRLIYFSYDVKMKEKGDIPEGYSVSREKKERFSLILESASTNQTSMYLCASSHPGLAGGPSYNEQFFGPGTRLTVL.

CDR3 loop: CASSPEDAQGYEQYF. DNA for the CDR3: TGTGCCAGCTCACCAGAGGACGCACAGGGCTACGAGCAGTACTTC. The chain employs TRBV18 and TRBJ2-7; a weak D match, TRBD1 (6 bases). Trimming took 2 bases from V and 3 from J, leaving 14 bases between them. CDR3 length equals 15 residues. CDR1 is KGHSH and CDR2 is LQKENI in the germline V gene.

The V gene is TRBV27, the J gene TRBJ2-3; no clear D gene. CDR3 size: 15 residues. Between the trimmed V and J ends, which lost 2 bases and 2 bases, there was a span of 11 bases. CDR1 is MNHEY and CDR2 is SMNVEV in the germline V gene (reference sequence). This chain's CDR3 is CASSLSLVFTDTQYF. The CDR3 coding sequence is TGTGCCAGCAGTTTAAGCCTAGTCTTCACAGATACGCAGTATTTT.

This clone showed up just a few times. This chain connects TRBV11-2 to TRBJ2-1; TRBD1 is a possible D gene (5 bases). V was clipped by 1 base and J by 2 bases, with 12 bases between them. There are 16 residues in the CDR3. From germline, CDR1 is SGHAT and CDR2 FQNNGV. Written as DNA, the CDR3 is TGTGCCAGCAGCTTAGCGCGTGGGGCCGCCTACAATGAGCAGTTCTTC. This codes for CASSLARGAAYNEQFF.

The rearrangement links TRBV24-1 to TRBJ1-2; 8 nucleotides line up with TRBD1. Looked up from germline, CDR1 is KGHDR and CDR2 is SFDVKD. The CDR3 consists of 16 residues. V gave up 2 bases and J gave up 3 bases; unmatched junction bases: 7. The CDR3 loop reads CATSDSQQQGDYGYTF. DNA of the CDR3: TGTGCCACCAGTGATTCCCAACAACAGGGGGACTATGGCTACACCTTC.

The chain uses TRBV20-1 and TRBJ2-2, with 7 bases identical to TRBD2. The germline V gene has CDR1 DFQATT and CDR2 SNEGSKA (reference sequence). The CDR3 has 17 amino acids. The V segment lost 3 bases and the J segment 3 bases; nucleotides outside the gene matches: 13. CDR3 residues: CSASVFGPSGHTGELFF. DNA of the CDR3: TGCAGTGCTAGTGTTTTTGGGCCTAGCGGACACACCGGGGAGCTGTTTTTT.

The chain has TRBV5-1 and TRBJ2-2; D is ambiguous. Deletions cut 4 bases from V and 3 bases from J, with 22 bases between. The CDR3 totals 18 residues. Looked up from germline, CDR1 is SGHRS and CDR2 is YFSETQ. The CDR3, as DNA: TGCGCCAGCAGCCGCAGTGTGGTGCGTCCCCGGGACACCGGGGAGCTGTTTTTT. Translating gives CASSRSVVRPRDTGELFF.

This clone occurred once. The chain carries TRBV3-1 (or the pseudogene TRBV3-2) and TRBJ2-7; TRBD2 aligns across 8 bases. Germline V gives CDR1 LGHDT, CDR2 YNNKEL (reference sequence). V trimming: 4 bases; J trimming: 4 bases; junction bases outside the gene matches: 6. This CDR3 contains 14 residues. CDR3 loop: CASSRRGLEYEQYF. Here the CDR3 DNA reads TGTGCCAGCAGCCGCCGGGGACTAGAGTACGAGCAGTACTTC.

The genes are TRBV5-8 and TRBJ1-5; D remains ambiguous. The CDR3 loop spans 14 amino acids. Germline loops: CDR1 SGHTS, CDR2 YDEGEE. The V end lost 0 bases, the J end lost 4 bases, and 8 bases lay between the germline ends. Here the CDR3 reads CASSLGETNQPQHF. The CDR3 DNA reads as TGTGCCAGCAGCTTGGGTGAGACAAATCAGCCCCAGCATTTT.

The rearrangement uses TRBV28 and TRBJ2-1, with 8 bases that match TRBD1. CDR3 length: 19 residues. Per germline, CDR1 MDHEN and CDR2 SYDVKM. After removal of 4 bases from V and 6 bases from J, the junction contained 20 bases not matched to a gene. CDR3: CASSSYLLVGQGLGNEQFF. CDR3 sequence (DNA): TGTGCCAGCAGTTCGTATTTATTGGTAGGACAGGGTTTAGGCAATGAGCAGTTCTTC.

The chain couples TRBV15 to TRBJ2-1, with 11 bases identical to TRBD2. Germline loops: CDR1 LNHNV, CDR2 YYDKDF (reference sequence). J was trimmed by 7 bases and V by 5 bases; bases with no gene match: 7. CDR3 length: 15 residues. Here the CDR3 reads CATSVRLAGSNEQFF. The CDR3 coding sequence is TGTGCCACCAGCGTTAGACTAGCGGGATCAAATGAGCAGTTCTTC.

The DNA of the CDR3 is TGTGCCAGCACCGGGGCCGGGAGAGAGACCCAGTACTTC. Translating gives CASTGAGRETQYF. The rearrangement uses TRBV28 and TRBJ2-5, with D possibly TRBD2 on 6 matching bases. V was pared by 7 bases and J by 4 bases, with 13 bases between. Germline-derived CDR1 and CDR2 are MDHEN and SYDVKM. The CDR3 is made up of 13 amino acids.

This chain's CDR3 is CATSRFGGPGNIQYF. The CDR3 DNA is TGTGCCACCAGCAGGTTCGGGGGGCCCGGAAACATTCAGTACTTC. This chain links TRBV15 with TRBJ2-4, with a tentative D call TRBD2 (7 bases). The V gene's germline CDR1 is LNHNV and CDR2 YYDKDF (reference sequence). The CDR3 contains 15 residues. Trimming took 3 bases from V and 6 from J, leaving 15 bases between them.

The gene calls are TRBV5-4 and TRBJ1-6, with a possible D match to TRBD1 (5 bases). The CDR3 is 13 amino acids. Germline V CDR1 and CDR2: SGHNT, YYREEE (reference sequence). V gave up 10 bases and J gave up 7 bases, with 15 bases separating them. The CDR3 coding sequence is TGTGCCGGGGGGGAGACGAGGAATTCACCCCTCCACTTT. It encodes CAGGETRNSPLHF.

The chain couples TRBV2 to TRBJ2-7; D might be TRBD2 (5 bases). The CDR3 sequence is 13 residues long. Germline lookup yields CDR1 SNHLY and CDR2 FYNNEI. Trimming took 3 bases from V and 4 from J, leaving 10 bases between them. CDR3 nucleotides: TGTGCCAGCAGTGAGGAGGTGGGTTACGAGCAGTACTTC. Translated: CASSEEVGYEQYF.

The rearrangement links TRBV10-3 to TRBJ2-6, with a tentative D call TRBD1 (6 bases). The germline V and J ends were trimmed by 6 bases and 0 bases, with 12 bases remaining between them. The CDR3 is 16 amino acids. Germline CDR1 and CDR2: ENHRY and SYGVKD. Here the CDR3 DNA reads TGTGCCATCAGCGGGACCAGGGGCTCTGGGGCCAACGTCCTGACTTTC. Translated, it gives CAISGTRGSGANVLTF.

This clone was observed a few times. The sample has other DNA sequences that encode this CDR3 too. The chain employs TRBV18 and TRBJ2-1; TRBD1 agrees at 10 bases. Trimming at V came to 3 bases and at J to 1 base, leaving 0 bases not matched to a gene. CDR1 and CDR2 from the germline V gene are KGHSH and LQKENI. The length of the CDR3 is 15 residues. CDR3 bases: TGTGCCAGCTCACCGGGACAGGGGTCCTACAATGAGCAGTTCTTC. Its translation is CASSPGQGSYNEQFF.

CDR3 sequence (DNA): TGCGCCAGCAGCCCGGGGACTAGGGGTGAGCAGTTCTTC. Translation gives CASSPGTRGEQFF. The chain carries TRBV5-1 and TRBJ2-1; 8 nucleotides match TRBD2. The germline V gene has CDR1 SGHRS and CDR2 YFSETQ. There are 13 residues in the CDR3. The junction had 6 bases not matched to a gene; V was cut back by 4 bases and J by 9 bases. The full variable domain, its missing parts supplied by reference TRBV5-1 and TRBJ2-1, is KAGVTQTPRYLIKTRGQQVTLSCSPISGHRSVSWYQQTPGQGLQFLFEYFSETQRNKGNFPGRFSGRQFSNSRSEMNVSTLELGDSALYLCASSPGTRGEQFFGPGTRLTVL.

The CDR3 is CASSIAGQGGHIQYF. CDR3 nucleotide sequence: TGTGCCAGTAGTATAGCCGGACAGGGCGGGCACATTCAGTACTTC. The rearrangement uses TRBV19 and TRBJ2-4; the match to TRBD1 covers 8 bases. CDR3 length equals 15 residues. Germline CDR1 reads LNHDA; CDR2 reads SQIVND (reference sequence). With V trimmed by 1 base and J by 8 bases, 7 bases remained unmatched.

The sample holds one count of this clone. The genes are TRBV20-1 and TRBJ1-2; D ambiguous. The CDR3 is made up of 11 amino acids. Trimming shortened V by 6 bases and J by 3 bases, and 8 bases separated the two germline ends. Germline-derived CDR1 and CDR2 are DFQATT and SNEGSKA (reference sequence). The CDR3 loop is CSAKLDYGYTF. The CDR3 DNA sequence: TGCAGTGCAAAGCTGGACTATGGCTACACCTTC.

The rearrangement joins TRBV12-3 or TRBV12-4 to TRBJ1-5; the D is unclear. The ends were cut back, 1 base at V and 9 bases at J, with 7 bases in the middle. This CDR3 has 12 amino acids. The CDR3 sequence: CASSLEEGPQHF. DNA for the CDR3: TGTGCCAGCAGTTTAGAGGAGGGGCCCCAGCATTTT.

The genes are TRBV10-3 and TRBJ2-3, with 9 positions matching TRBD1. The CDR3 has 13 amino acids. The ends lost 6 bases at V and 6 bases at J; junction bases unmatched: 4. Per germline, CDR1 ENHRY and CDR2 SYGVKD. CDR3: CAISRDRADTQYF. The CDR3 nucleotides read TGTGCCATCAGCCGGGACAGGGCGGATACGCAGTATTTT.

Notes on this clone: Within the sample, other DNA sequences also encode this same CDR3. The chain is built from TRBV9 and TRBJ2-6; no clear D gene. CDR1 and CDR2 (germline): SGDLS, YYNGEE. Trimming took 0 bases from V and 3 from J, leaving 7 bases between them. The CDR3 is made up of 15 amino acids. CDR3 in amino acids: CASSVAGSGANVLTF. As DNA, the CDR3 is TGTGCCAGCAGCGTAGCGGGTAGTGGGGCCAACGTCCTGACTTTC.

The CDR3: CASSLQGGTYEQYF. In nucleotides, the CDR3 is TGTGCCAGCAGTTTACAGGGTGGAACCTACGAGCAGTACTTC. The rearrangement links TRBV28 to TRBJ2-7, with D possibly TRBD1 on 5 matching bases. The germline V gene encodes CDR1 MDHEN and CDR2 SYDVKM. Trimming took off 2 bases at V and 2 bases at J, with 10 bases between the two ends. The CDR3 has 14 amino acids. Full variable domain (outside the CDR3, taken from reference TRBV28 and TRBJ2-7): DVKVTQSSRYLVKRTGEKVFLECVQDMDHENMFWYRQDPGLGLRLIYFSYDVKMKEKGDIPEGYSVSREKKERFSLILESASTNQTSMYLCASSLQGGTYEQYFGPGTRLTVT.

V usage is TRBV27 and J usage is TRBJ2-3; 7 bases line up with TRBD2. The CDR3 is 16 amino acids. With V trimmed by 2 bases and J by 1 base, 6 bases remained unmatched. CDR1 is MNHEY and CDR2 is SMNVEV in the germline V gene (reference sequence). The CDR3 DNA reads TGTGCCAGCAGTTTAGGAGGCGGGAGACGCACAGATACGCAGTATTTT. Protein sequence: CASSLGGGRRTDTQYF.

This chain links TRBV29-1 with TRBJ2-3, with 8 bases fitting TRBD2. Germline CDR1 reads SQVTM; CDR2 reads ANQGSEA. V gave up 6 bases and J gave up 1 base; unmatched junction bases: 6. CDR3 size: 14 residues. CDR3 DNA sequence: TGCAGCGTCGGGTTAGCGGGACGCACAGATACGCAGTATTTT. Residues: CSVGLAGRTDTQYF.